The present T cell receptor (beta chain) was sequenced within a study of shared clonotypes between healthy human individuals. Naive CD8 cells comprised CD45RO-negative, CCR7-positively selected cells, excluding terminally differentiated effector memory CD45RA+ cells. Healthy and HIV-negative, the adult donors had no recent acute infections or vaccinations. The repertoire was sequenced with immunoSEQ multiplex PCR; TCRdb's copy has only in-frame clones and lacks some. The sample shows some 2 million clones, just under 95% of them seen only once. The CDR3 covers 12 residues. Trimming took off 3 bases at V and 8 bases at J, with 10 bases between the two ends. Germline V gene data show CDR1 as MGHRA and CDR2 as YSYEKL.

The rearrangement joins TRBV4-1 to TRBJ1-1; D remains ambiguous. This TCR came from a man aged 18 to 35 in good health. Sequenced: naive CD8+ T cells sorted from blood. In DNA form, the CDR3 reads TGCGCCAGCAGCCATTCGGGATACGAAGCTTTCTTT. Its protein product is CASSHSGYEAFF.